The clone carrying this TCR beta chain was seen many times. Antigen specificity is unknown. The data were taken from a study of T cell repertoires in cytomegalovirus infection. Across the whole study: Indicated by public TCR beta signatures were CMV infection and matching HLA type. Study-wide points: Summed frequency of shared TCR beta families picked out CMV carriers who also had the relevant HLA. Predominance within the ex vivo response was attributable to HLA-C-restricted CMV-specific TCR beta clonotypes.

CDR1 and CDR2 (germline): LNHDA, SQIVND (reference sequence). V lost 7 bases and J 3 bases, leaving 13 bases between the germline ends. This CDR3 spans 14 amino acids. TCRdb redid the calling of the reads with MiXCR, one entry per CDR3 protein. In the table there are almost 500,000 distinct CDR3 sequences, around 11% of which are singletons. The sample consisted of PBMCs. The V call is TRBV19, the J call TRBJ2-1; D is unclear. The TCR comes from a human donor in good health (CMV status not recorded). Some clones in this sample may be carry-over from other donors' samples. CDR3 DNA: TGTGCCAGTACCTTTACTCCGAGCTACAATGAGCAGTTCTTC. Amino acid sequence: CASTFTPSYNEQFF.